These 15 T cell receptor beta chains came from one sample sequenced in a study of shared clonotypes between healthy human individuals. Naive CD8 cells lacked CD45RO and underwent positive selection for CCR7, leaving out terminally differentiated effector memory CD45RA+ cells. The assay was immunoSEQ multiplex PCR, and TCRdb's table has in-frame clones only and misses some. Among nearly 2 million clones listed, about 94% were seen once. The sequenced sample was naive CD8+ T cells sorted from blood. The receptors derive from a man aged 18 to 30 in good health.

The chain joins TRBV5-1 to TRBJ2-7, with D perhaps TRBD2 (6 bases). CDR3 length: 13 residues. Trimming cost V 6 bases and J 2 bases, with 12 bases left between them. Germline CDR1 is SGHRS and CDR2 is YFSETQ. CDR3 bases: TGCGCCAGCAAGTTGGACTACCCCTACGAGCAGTACTTC. It translates to CASKLDYPYEQYF.

V is TRBV6-1 and J is TRBJ1-2; no clear D gene. Per germline, CDR1 MNHNS and CDR2 SASEGT. This CDR3 is built from 15 residues. V lost 6 bases and J lost 1, with 15 bases in between. The DNA of the CDR3 is TGTGCCAGCAGGCAATCTGGGCCAGATAACTATGGCTACACCTTC. Translating it yields CASRQSGPDNYGYTF.

In its sample, this clone was seen once. The chain joins TRBV6-6 to TRBJ1-5; 8 positions agree with TRBD1. This CDR3 spans 15 amino acids. The germline gives CDR1 MNHNY, CDR2 SVGAGI (reference sequence). J lost 5 bases, V lost 6 bases, and 9 bases had no gene match. The CDR3 DNA reads as TGTGCCAGCAGACAGCAGGGGGCTTGGGATCAGCCCCAGCATTTT. Protein product: CASRQQGAWDQPQHF.

This sequence joins TRBV4-3 and TRBJ2-2, with 8 bases lining up with TRBD2. The CDR3 spans 16 residues. Unmatched junction bases numbered 2, after V lost 0 bases and J lost 2 bases. Per germline, CDR1 LGHNA and CDR2 YSLEER. DNA for the CDR3: TGCGCCAGCAGCCAAGATAGCGGGACTAACACCGGGGAGCTGTTTTTT. It is translated as CASSQDSGTNTGELFF.

As to this clone: The same CDR3 also results from other DNA sequences found in this sample. J is TRBJ2-2 and V is TRBV7-8; perhaps TRBD2 as D (5 bases). This CDR3 has 13 residues. Looked up from germline, CDR1 is SGHVS and CDR2 is FQNEAQ. Trimming removed 3 bases at V and 5 bases at J, with 7 bases between. The CDR3 DNA is TGTGCCAGCAGCTTTTCGGGAACCGGGGAGCTGTTTTTT. The encoded protein is CASSFSGTGELFF.

The chain's CDR3 is CASSSQLASFSSYEQYF. The DNA for the CDR3 is TGTGCCAGCAGTTCTCAACTAGCGTCCTTTAGCTCCTACGAGCAGTACTTC. The chain uses TRBV7-8 and TRBJ2-7; 7 nucleotides align to TRBD2. Germline V gene sequence: CDR1 SGHVS, CDR2 FQNEAQ. Trimming removed 6 bases from V and 0 bases from J; junction bases left unmatched: 14. This CDR3 has 17 amino acids.

The CDR3 here is CASSAGVGQPQHF. CDR3 DNA sequence: TGTGCCAGCAGCGCAGGGGTCGGTCAGCCCCAGCATTTT. This chain uses TRBV11-2 with TRBJ1-5; D possibly corresponds to TRBD1 (6 bases). In germline, CDR1 is SGHAT, CDR2 FQNNGV. The V and J ends lost 5 bases and 6 bases respectively, with 11 bases between them. The CDR3 consists of 13 residues. Full variable domain (missing parts from reference TRBV11-2 and TRBJ1-5): EAGVAQSPRYKIIEKRQSVAFWCNPISGHATLYWYQQILGQGPKLLIQFQNNGVVDDSQLPKDRFSAERLKGVDSTLKIQPAKLEDSAVYLCASSAGVGQPQHFGDGTRLSIL.

The rearrangement links TRBV6-6 to TRBJ2-7; D may be TRBD1 (6 bases). V lost 3 bases and J 4 bases, leaving 13 bases between the germline ends. The V gene's germline CDR1 is MNHNY and CDR2 SVGAGI (reference sequence). There are 14 residues in the CDR3. CDR3 DNA: TGTGCCAGCAGTTATCGGACAGTTGGGTACGAGCAGTACTTC. Translating gives CASSYRTVGYEQYF.

A single count supports this clone. This rearrangement joins TRBV6-1 to TRBJ2-1; 8 bases are shared with TRBD2. The trim removed 10 bases at V and 5 bases at J, leaving 7 bases unmatched. In germline, CDR1 is MNHNS, CDR2 SASEGT. The CDR3 contains 13 residues. The CDR3 reads CATPGTSDNEQFF. The DNA of the CDR3 is TGTGCCACCCCCGGGACTAGTGACAATGAGCAGTTCTTC.

This clone was picked up one time. The chain combines TRBV4-1 with TRBJ1-1; D is uncertain. CDR1 and CDR2 (germline): MGHRA, YSYEKL. The CDR3 is made up of 16 amino acids. V dropped 0 bases and J dropped 6 bases, with 17 bases sitting between them. CDR3 residues: CASSQEAGPSVPEAFF. In DNA, the CDR3 is TGCGCCAGCAGCCAAGAAGCCGGGCCATCTGTCCCTGAAGCTTTCTTT.

The J gene is TRBJ2-7, the V gene TRBV13; D may match TRBD1 or TRBD2 (5 bases each). The germline gives CDR1 PRHDT, CDR2 FYEKMQ (reference sequence). Between the trimmed V and J ends, which lost 3 bases and 3 bases, there was a span of 12 bases. There are 14 residues in the CDR3. The CDR3 sequence: CASSLGDALYEQYF. CDR3 DNA sequence: TGTGCCAGCAGCTTGGGGGACGCTCTCTACGAGCAGTACTTC.

The V and J genes are TRBV27 and TRBJ2-3, with 10 bases matching TRBD2. CDR1 MNHEY and CDR2 SMNVEV come from the germline V gene (reference sequence). V dropped 8 bases and J dropped 1; count of bases not matched to a gene: 6. This CDR3 is 15 amino acids long. CDR3 loop: CASHLTSGGTDTQYF. The CDR3 coding sequence is TGTGCCAGCCACCTCACTAGCGGGGGCACAGATACGCAGTATTTT.

This clone showed up just once. The chain carries TRBV27 and TRBJ2-7; D assignment may be TRBD1 or TRBD2 (5 bases each). This CDR3 spans 14 amino acids. Trimming removed 0 bases from V and 3 bases from J, with 9 bases in between. The germline V gene encodes CDR1 MNHEY and CDR2 SMNVEV (reference sequence). The CDR3 protein is CASSLSGEIYEQYF. CDR3 nucleotide sequence: TGTGCCAGCAGTTTATCGGGGGAGATCTACGAGCAGTACTTC.

Details on this clone: Within the sample, other DNA sequences also encode this same CDR3. V and J are TRBV11-2 and TRBJ2-7; 9 bases fit TRBD1. CDR3 size: 15 residues. Germline loops: CDR1 SGHAT, CDR2 FQNNGV. V lost 6 bases, J lost 1 base, and 7 bases stayed unmatched. The CDR3 loop reads CASSFGTGLSYEQYF. CDR3 nucleotides: TGTGCCAGCAGTTTTGGGACAGGGCTTTCCTACGAGCAGTACTTC.

This clone appeared once. The V gene is TRBV18, the J gene TRBJ1-6, with 9 bases identical to TRBD1. Per the germline V gene, CDR1 is KGHSH and CDR2 is LQKENI. This CDR3 region has 14 residues. V trimming: 5 bases; J trimming: 9 bases; junction bases outside the gene matches: 5. This CDR3 is CASSFGTGFSPLHF. DNA for the CDR3: TGTGCCAGCTCATTCGGGACAGGGTTTTCACCCCTCCACTTT.